This T cell receptor (beta chain) was profiled in a study of blood T cell repertoires in COVID-19 (dated by TCRdb to about 2020). Background on the whole study: Samples covering the acute and convalescent phases of COVID-19 were provided by collaborators in the United States, Italy and Spain. The prospective study material was composed of cDNA or gDNA derived from T cells, B-cell-depleted T cells, or PBMCs. Deeply sampled blood TCRbeta repertoires from subjects exposed to, actively infected with, or recovered from COVID-19 were included in the dataset. A freely available public database, intended as a resource for researchers studying the immune response to SARS-CoV-2, is where the repertoires were released. The samples were drawn from two sources: the first 160 participants of the ongoing ImmuneRACE study, and 950 to 1,500 subjects contributed by 6 global collaborators. Sample metadata almost always included a de-identified subject ID, COVID-19 status, age in years and sex. Where available, HLA class I and class II types were taken from metadata supplied by the sample provider and were not determined by assay-based typing.

With regard to this clone: No antigen is known for it. It has no much larger one-base neighbor in the sample; base qualities were not kept.

The paper as a whole reports these results and caveats: Clinical and demographic metadata were provided uncurated, with the amount varying by source and participant.

The immunoSEQ Assay, a bias-controlled multiplex PCR, was used to amplify TCRbeta CDR3 regions from genomic DNA. The paper's processing steps were these. The number of nucleated cells in each sample was estimated by amplification of reference gene primers within the assay. Sequence reads were collapsed and filtered to measure the absolute abundance of every unique TCRbeta CDR3 rearrangement. Productive Simpson clonality was computed per sample as the square root of Simpson's diversity index over productive rearrangements. TCRdb limited this immuneACCESS table to in-frame rearrangements with V and J called. A share of clones is missing; checked studies link under half to unresolved V genes, and the rest is unexplained. V and J calls and clone size are those listed in that table; D and trimming were worked out from the DNA. For this sample there are about 160,000 clones; around 90% appear just once. The ten largest clones add up to roughly 2.3% of the sample.

The collaborating institutions used their own protocols to collect whole blood in K2EDTA tubes. For TCRbeta analysis, collaborators shipped samples in one of three forms: frozen whole blood, isolated PBMCs, or DNA extracted from either of those sample types. The CDR3 runs 13 amino acids, cysteine and phenylalanine included. CDR3 DNA is the only sequence kept; it has 39 bases, read in frame from the first base. Relative to germline, V is 5 bases shorter and J is 0 bases shorter, with 7 bases between their ends. CDR1 SGHDN and CDR2 FVKESK are derived from the germline V gene. This clonotype originated in a man aged 18 to 30 with acute or convalescent COVID-19. The sample was peripheral blood. Recombination linked TRBV14 to TRBJ2-5, with an unclear D gene assignment. The CDR3: CASSSNHQETQYF. The sequence in DNA is TGTGCCAGCAGCAGCAACCACCAAGAGACCCAGTACTTC. Extended through the reference TRBV14 and TRBJ2-5 proteins, this CDR3 yields the full variable domain: EAGVTQFPSHSVIEKGQTVTLRCDPISGHDNLYWYRRVMGKEIKFLLHFVKESKQDESGMPNNRFLAERTGGTYSTLKVQPAELEDSGVYFCASSSNHQETQYFGPGTRLLVL.